This note documents a single T cell receptor (beta chain) sequence. It has no known antigen specificity. Base qualities are missing; no much larger clone stands one base away. Libraries came from the immunoSEQ multiplex PCR assay. To provide template for TCR sequencing, every sample had RNA extracted and reverse transcribed into cDNA. SuperScript III was used for first-strand cDNA synthesis, primed with a 2:1 mix of oligo-dT and random hexamers. Amplification bias was assessed with a synthetic immune receptor repertoire, and residual bias was removed computationally. In the original analysis: Raw reads were preprocessed to remove errors, and CDR3 was defined according to IMGT conventions as the region from the conserved cysteine to phenylalanine. To get clonality, Shannon entropy was normalized by log2 of the number of productive unique TCRs and the result was subtracted from 1. Whether each scalp clone was CD4 or CD8 was inferred by checking scalp TCRbeta sequences against the CD4 and CD8 repertoires from sorted blood. This immuneACCESS table, as held by TCRdb, lists in-frame sequences with V and J called but not all clones. Of the missing ones, under half trace to an unresolved V gene in checked studies; the others have no known cause. V and J calls and clone size are copied from that table; D and trimming were computed from the DNA. Present in this sample are nearly 110,000 clones, around 83% of which were seen just once. Around a quarter of the sample goes to the ten largest clones.

Cut back by 1 base and 8 bases, the V and J ends lie 15 bases apart. The CDR3 numbers 14 residues from cysteine through phenylalanine. Only the CDR3 part of the read is kept: 42 bases, read in frame from the first base. CDR1 is given as SQVTM and CDR2 as ANQGSEA, both from the germline V gene. This specimen's time point label, per the study, means: 24 weeks on oral tofacitinib. Sample treatment or condition, as interpreted from the label and publication: oral pan-JAK inhibitor, 5-10 mg twice daily. From alopecia areata patients, peripheral blood was collected along with lesional scalp punch biopsies. PBMCs were isolated by density centrifugation and stained for CD3, CD4 and CD8, and CD4+ and CD8+ T cells were sorted on a FACSAria. This sample is drawn from a study of CD8+ T cells in alopecia areata (dated by TCRdb to the late 2010s). A note on the overall study: Treated patients were enrolled in an open-label pilot trial of oral tofacitinib at 5 to 10 mg twice daily for moderate-to-severe alopecia areata. Tofacitinib was administered for 6 to 18 months, and 6 months of follow-up off drug were then conducted to assess delayed response and recurrence. In treated patients, disease severity was measured using the SALT score, which gives the percentage of scalp surface area affected. The study used high-throughput TCRbeta sequencing to examine T cell clonal expansion in alopecia areata, in both the C3H/HeJ mouse model and human patients. In humans, TCRbeta sequencing was performed on scalp tissue and on sorted CD4+ and CD8+ peripheral blood T cells from healthy controls and from patients with patchy or totalis/universalis alopecia areata. Biopsies were taken from tofacitinib-treated patients at baseline and again at 4 and 24 weeks into treatment, and several of those patients also had a later scalp biopsy. Scalp clonality was compared across normal scalp (n=4), patchy alopecia areata scalp (n=8), and alopecia totalis/universalis scalp (n=8). RNA was extracted with the PAXgene miRNA kit for fixed scalp, the miRNeasy kit for PBMCs, and the RNeasy kit for mouse skin. TCRbeta CDR3 regions were amplified by immunoSEQ multiplex PCR with 35 Vbeta forward and 13 Jbeta reverse primers.

What the study reported, not specific to this receptor: Many expanded lesional clones were found to persist in scalp and blood during tofacitinib treatment, and relapse after treatment cessation may be partly explained by this persistence. Shared TCR sequences between patients were less evident than in mice, which may be partly attributable to HLA diversity in the patient population. Higher clonality and more expanded CD8+ clones were observed in lesional scalp than in normal scalp, particularly in alopecia totalis/universalis, a finding suggestive of antigenic drive. Scalp TCR repertoire analysis is complicated because resident alphabeta T cells in normal human skin are also sequenced, whereas mouse skin is dominated by gammadelta T cells. The treated cohort was small, with a single nonresponder, so links between baseline CD8+ expansion and response need larger studies. Tofacitinib significantly decreased scalp clonality and the number of expanded CD8+ clones among the top 100 scalp clones.

Here the sequenced sample was CD8+ T cells sorted from blood, taken at week 24, from a patient treated with tofacitinib. Recombination linked TRBV29-1 to TRBJ2-1, with the D gene not confidently named. The clonotype comes from a human donor with alopecia areata. The sequenced DNA: TGCAGCGTTGAAGGTGTAGGGAATAGAGATGAGCAGTTCTTC. This is translated as CSVEGVGNRDEQFF.